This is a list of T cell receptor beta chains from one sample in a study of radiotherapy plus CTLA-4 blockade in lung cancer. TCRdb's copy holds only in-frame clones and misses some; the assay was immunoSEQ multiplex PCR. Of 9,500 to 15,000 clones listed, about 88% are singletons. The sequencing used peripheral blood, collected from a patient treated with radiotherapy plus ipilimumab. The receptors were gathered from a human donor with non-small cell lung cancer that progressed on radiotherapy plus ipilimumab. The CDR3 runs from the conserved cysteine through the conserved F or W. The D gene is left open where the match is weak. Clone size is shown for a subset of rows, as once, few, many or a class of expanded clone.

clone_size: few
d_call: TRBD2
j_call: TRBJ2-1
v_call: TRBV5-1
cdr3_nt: TGCGCCAGCAGCTTGTTACTTAGCGGGGGGTTGGGCAATGAGCAGTTCTTC
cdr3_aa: CASSLLLSGGLGNEQFF

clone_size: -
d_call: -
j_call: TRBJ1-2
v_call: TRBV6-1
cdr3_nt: TGTGCCAGCAGTTATCATCAGGGTAGGGGCTACACCTTC
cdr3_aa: CASSYHQGRGYTF

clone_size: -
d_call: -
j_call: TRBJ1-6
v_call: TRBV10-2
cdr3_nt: TGCGCCAGCCAGACAGGTCCCAATTCACCCCTCCACTTT
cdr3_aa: CASQTGPNSPLHF

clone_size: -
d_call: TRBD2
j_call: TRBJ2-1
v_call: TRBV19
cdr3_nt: TGTGCCAGTAGTTTCAGCACTAGCGGGGGATCCTCCTACAATGAGCAGTTCTTC
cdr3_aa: CASSFSTSGGSSYNEQFF

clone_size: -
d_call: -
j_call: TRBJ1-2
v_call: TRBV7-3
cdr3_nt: TGTGCCAGCAGCTTAGGACCCCATCCCCTTTATGGCTACACCTTC
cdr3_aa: CASSLGPHPLYGYTF

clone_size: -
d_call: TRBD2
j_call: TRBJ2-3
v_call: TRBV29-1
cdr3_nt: TGCAGCTCCCGGGGGGGGACAGATACGCAGTATTTT
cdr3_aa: CSSRGGTDTQYF

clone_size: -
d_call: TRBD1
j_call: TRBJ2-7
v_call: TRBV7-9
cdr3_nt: TGTGCCAGCAGCTTAGCGGGGACAGGGGGCTACTACGAGCAGTACTTC
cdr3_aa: CASSLAGTGGYYEQYF

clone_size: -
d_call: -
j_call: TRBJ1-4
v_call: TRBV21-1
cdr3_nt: TGTGCCAGCAGCAGAGAAAGACAGGGTAGGATTGCTAATGAAAAACTGTTTTTT
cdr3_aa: CASSRERQGRIANEKLFF

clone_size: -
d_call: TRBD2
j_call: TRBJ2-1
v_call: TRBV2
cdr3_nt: TGTGCCAGCAGAGCGGGGGGTGGGTCCTACAATGAGCAGTTCTTC
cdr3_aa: CASRAGGGSYNEQFF

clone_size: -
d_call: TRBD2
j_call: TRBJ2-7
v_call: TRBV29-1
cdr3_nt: TGCAGCGCCACCGGGACTAGCGGGGGTTACGAGCAGTACTTC
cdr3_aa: CSATGTSGGYEQYF